This is a list of T cell receptor beta chains from one sample in a study of human T cells and chemical hapten exposure. MiXCR, applied by TCRdb to the RACE reads, yields one record per CDR3 protein. The sample holds under 200,000 distinct CDR3 sequences, about 14% seen once. Sequenced material: whole blood, taken in connection with sensitization to the hapten diphenylcyclopropenone (DPC). The source of these receptors is a young woman with alopecia areata. Some clones in this sample may be carry-over from other donors' samples. Each CDR3 is given with its conserved first and last residue. The order of the fields is J gene, V gene, clone size, D gene, CDR3 protein, CDR3 DNA. A D gene is named only where the DNA matches it firmly. Clone sizes are given selectively: once, few, many, or a class where the clone is expanded.

TRBJ1-1,TRBV6-2/TRBV6-3,.,.,CASRSPGDNTEAFF,TGTGCCAGCAGATCTCCGGGGGACAATACTGAAGCTTTCTTT
TRBJ1-1,TRBV2,many,TRBD1,CASSPRTGGINTEAFF,TGTGCCAGCAGTCCTCGGACAGGGGGCATCAACACTGAAGCTTTCTTT
TRBJ2-7,TRBV28,once,.,CASTTESYEQYF,TGTGCCAGCACGACAGAATCCTACGAGCAGTACTTC
TRBJ1-1,TRBV20-1,many,.,CSASSGPEAFF,TGCAGTGCTAGTTCGGGCCCTGAAGCTTTCTTT
TRBJ2-1,TRBV5-4,few,.,CASSAGIYNEQFF,TGTGCCAGCAGCGCCGGAATCTACAATGAGCAGTTCTTC
TRBJ1-1,TRBV29-1,many,TRBD1,CSVVWTGDGVSNTEAFF,TGCAGCGTGGTTTGGACAGGGGATGGGGTTAGTAACACTGAAGCTTTCTTT
TRBJ2-2,TRBV5-4,.,TRBD2,CASSLATSSRTGELFF,TGTGCCAGCAGCTTGGCGACTAGCTCGAGGACCGGGGAGCTGTTTTTT
TRBJ1-4,TRBV20-1,few,.,CSAPRGDEKLFF,TGCAGTGCCCCGCGGGGAGACGAAAAACTGTTTTTT
TRBJ1-1,TRBV20-1,.,.,CSASGVGGTEAFF,TGCAGTGCTAGTGGGGTGGGCGGCACTGAAGCTTTCTTT
TRBJ1-2,TRBV18,few,.,CASSPVGSPLAGYGYTF,TGTGCCAGCTCACCGGTCGGAAGCCCGCTGGCGGGCTATGGCTACACCTTC
TRBJ1-3,TRBV11-3,few,TRBD1,CASSQTGNSGNTIYF,TGTGCCAGCAGTCAGACAGGGAACTCTGGAAACACCATATATTTT
TRBJ2-5,TRBV28,few,TRBD2,CASTSGGAAQETQYF,TGTGCCAGCACGAGCGGGGGGGCGGCCCAAGAGACCCAGTACTTC
TRBJ1-1,TRBV27,many,.,CASSLSPGDTEAFF,TGTGCCAGCAGTTTATCTCCAGGTGACACTGAAGCTTTCTTT
TRBJ1-2,TRBV7-9,few,.,CASSLGSLLYGYTF,TGTGCCAGCAGCCTTGGCTCCCTTCTCTATGGCTACACCTTC
TRBJ2-7,TRBV7-8,.,TRBD1,CASSYLDRGVGEQYF,TGTGCCAGCAGCTACCTGGACAGGGGAGTCGGAGAGCAGTACTTC
TRBJ2-5,TRBV20-1,.,.,CSARDQETQYF,TGCAGTGCTAGAGATCAGGAGACCCAGTACTTC
TRBJ1-2,TRBV5-4,few,TRBD1,CASSLASQGRSGYTF,TGTGCCAGCAGCTTGGCCTCACAGGGGCGAAGTGGCTACACCTTC
TRBJ2-5,TRBV6-2/TRBV6-3,few,.,CASMRDMVETQYF,TGTGCCAGCATGAGGGATATGGTCGAGACCCAGTACTTC
TRBJ1-1,TRBV7-2,few,.,CASSAPLKSMNTEAFF,TGTGCCAGCAGCGCCCCCCTGAAAAGCATGAACACTGAAGCTTTCTTT
TRBJ2-5,TRBV6-5,.,.,CASSRHGSQETQYF,TGTGCCAGCAGTCGTCATGGCTCACAAGAGACCCAGTACTTC
TRBJ1-5,TRBV28,.,.,CASTLWWAAQPQHF,TGTGCCAGCACACTATGGTGGGCTGCTCAGCCCCAGCATTTT
TRBJ1-5,TRBV20-1,many,.,CSAREDSNQPQHF,TGCAGTGCTAGAGAGGACAGCAATCAGCCCCAGCATTTT
TRBJ2-1,TRBV7-9,.,TRBD1,CASSPHGTGGDEQFF,TGTGCCAGCAGCCCCCACGGGACAGGGGGCGATGAGCAGTTCTTC
TRBJ1-3,TRBV6-6,.,.,CASRPMTGFSGNTIYF,TGTGCCAGCAGACCTATGACAGGCTTCTCTGGAAACACCATATATTTT
TRBJ1-5,TRBV18,few,.,CASSPPSGGAGQPQHF,TGTGCCAGCTCACCACCATCAGGAGGGGCTGGACAGCCCCAGCATTTT
TRBJ2-3,TRBV29-1,few,.,CSVVRAGASTDTQYF,TGCAGCGTTGTGCGGGCGGGGGCTAGCACAGATACGCAGTATTTT
TRBJ2-5,TRBV5-1,.,.,CASSLLPGGGSHQETQYF,TGCGCCAGCAGCTTGCTTCCGGGTGGTGGTAGTCACCAAGAGACCCAGTACTTC
TRBJ1-5,TRBV6-2/TRBV6-3,.,TRBD1,CDSSRPGTGDRPQHF,TGTGACAGCAGTCGACCCGGGACAGGGGATCGGCCCCAGCATTTT
TRBJ1-5,TRBV30,.,.,CAWIANRYQPQHF,TGTGCCTGGATCGCGAATAGGTACCAGCCCCAGCATTTT
TRBJ2-7,TRBV12-3/TRBV12-4,few,.,CASSLAGPSSYEQYF,TGTGCCAGCAGTTTAGCAGGCCCTAGCTCCTACGAGCAGTACTTC
TRBJ1-6,TRBV3-1,few,.,CASSQARHNSPLHF,TGTGCCAGCAGCCAAGCAAGGCATAATTCACCCCTCCACTTT
TRBJ2-1,TRBV11-2,few,.,CASSLEQGAYNEQFF,TGTGCCAGCAGCCTCGAACAAGGAGCTTACAATGAGCAGTTCTTC
TRBJ2-7,TRBV28,many,.,CATWGGWREQYF,TGTGCCACATGGGGCGGATGGAGGGAGCAGTACTTC
TRBJ2-5,TRBV5-4,.,.,CASSNRPEFQETQYF,TGTGCCAGCAGCAACCGACCAGAGTTCCAAGAGACCCAGTACTTC
TRBJ1-2,TRBV29-1,.,.,CSVGIGGNYGYTF,TGCAGCGTTGGAATAGGGGGGAACTATGGCTACACCTTC
TRBJ1-5,TRBV6-6,many,.,CASSSSELNNQPQHF,TGTGCCAGCAGTTCTTCCGAGCTGAACAATCAGCCCCAGCATTTT
TRBJ2-7,TRBV15,few,.,CATSSRVPPYEQYF,TGTGCCACCAGCAGCCGGGTCCCTCCCTACGAGCAGTACTTC
TRBJ2-3,TRBV20-1,.,TRBD2,CSAPPGGGGTDTQYF,TGCAGTGCCCCCCCTGGCGGGGGGGGCACAGATACGCAGTATTTT